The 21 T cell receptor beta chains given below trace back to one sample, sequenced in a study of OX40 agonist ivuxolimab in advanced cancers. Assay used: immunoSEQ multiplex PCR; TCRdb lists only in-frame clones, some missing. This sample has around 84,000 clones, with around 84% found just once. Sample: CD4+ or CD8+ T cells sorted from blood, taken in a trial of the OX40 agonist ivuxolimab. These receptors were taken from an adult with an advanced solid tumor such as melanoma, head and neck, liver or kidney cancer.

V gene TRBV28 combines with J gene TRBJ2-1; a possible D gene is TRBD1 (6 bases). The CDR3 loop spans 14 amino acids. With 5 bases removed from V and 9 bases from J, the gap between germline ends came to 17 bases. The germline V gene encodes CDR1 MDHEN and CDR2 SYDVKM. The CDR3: CASSAETGWGEQFF. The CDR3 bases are TGTGCCAGCAGTGCTGAAACAGGGTGGGGTGAGCAGTTCTTC. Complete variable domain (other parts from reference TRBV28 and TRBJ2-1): DVKVTQSSRYLVKRTGEKVFLECVQDMDHENMFWYRQDPGLGLRLIYFSYDVKMKEKGDIPEGYSVSREKKERFSLILESASTNQTSMYLCASSAETGWGEQFFGPGTRLTVL.

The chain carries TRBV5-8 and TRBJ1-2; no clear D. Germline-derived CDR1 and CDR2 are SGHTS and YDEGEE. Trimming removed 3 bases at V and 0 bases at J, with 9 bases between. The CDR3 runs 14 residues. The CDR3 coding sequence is TGTGCCAGCAGCTATCAGGACCCTAACTATGGCTACACCTTC. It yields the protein CASSYQDPNYGYTF. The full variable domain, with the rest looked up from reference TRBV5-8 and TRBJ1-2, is EAGVTQSPTHLIKTRGQQATLRCSPISGHTSVYWYQQALGLGLQFLLWYDEGEERNRGNFPPRFSGRQFPNYSSELNVNALELEDSALYLCASSYQDPNYGYTFGSGTRLTVV.

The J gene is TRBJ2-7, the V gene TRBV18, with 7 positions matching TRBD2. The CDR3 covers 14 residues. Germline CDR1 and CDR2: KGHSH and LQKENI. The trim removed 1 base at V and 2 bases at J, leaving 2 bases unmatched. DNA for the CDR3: TGTGCCAGCTCACCACGGGCGGGGGCCTACGAGCAGTACTTC. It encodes CASSPRAGAYEQYF.

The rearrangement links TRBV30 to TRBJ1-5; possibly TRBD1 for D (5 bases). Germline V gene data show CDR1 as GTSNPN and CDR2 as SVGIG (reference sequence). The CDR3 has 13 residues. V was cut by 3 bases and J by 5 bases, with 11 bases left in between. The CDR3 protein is CAWRSRGDQPQHF. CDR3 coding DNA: TGTGCCTGGAGGTCTCGGGGGGATCAGCCCCAGCATTTT.

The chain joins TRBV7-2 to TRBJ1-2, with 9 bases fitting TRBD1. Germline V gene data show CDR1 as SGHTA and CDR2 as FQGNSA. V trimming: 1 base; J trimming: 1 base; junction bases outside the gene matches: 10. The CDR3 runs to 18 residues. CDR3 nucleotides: TGTGCCAGCAGCTTAGAGGTTACAGGGGGCCGCTTTAACTATGGCTACACCTTC. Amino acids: CASSLEVTGGRFNYGYTF. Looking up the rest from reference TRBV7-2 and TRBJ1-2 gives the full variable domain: GAGVSQSPSNKVTEKGKDVELRCDPISGHTALYWYRQSLGQGLEFLIYFQGNSAPDKSGLPSDRFSAERTGGSVSTLTIQRTQQEDSAVYLCASSLEVTGGRFNYGYTFGSGTRLTVV.

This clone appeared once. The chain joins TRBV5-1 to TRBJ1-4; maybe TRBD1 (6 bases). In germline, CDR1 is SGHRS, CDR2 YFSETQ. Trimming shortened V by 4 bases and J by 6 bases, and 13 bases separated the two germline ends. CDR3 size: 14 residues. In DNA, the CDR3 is TGCGCCAGCAGCGGGGACACTCACCATGAAAAACTGTTTTTT. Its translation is CASSGDTHHEKLFF. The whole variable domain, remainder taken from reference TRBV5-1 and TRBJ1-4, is KAGVTQTPRYLIKTRGQQVTLSCSPISGHRSVSWYQQTPGQGLQFLFEYFSETQRNKGNFPGRFSGRQFSNSRSEMNVSTLELGDSALYLCASSGDTHHEKLFFGSGTQLSVL.

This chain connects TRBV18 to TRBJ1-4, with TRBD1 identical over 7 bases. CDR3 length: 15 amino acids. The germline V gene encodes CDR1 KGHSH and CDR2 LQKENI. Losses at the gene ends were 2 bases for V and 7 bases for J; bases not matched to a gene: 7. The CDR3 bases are TGTGCCAGCTCACCAAGGACCGGGACAGCTGAAAAACTGTTTTTT. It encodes CASSPRTGTAEKLFF. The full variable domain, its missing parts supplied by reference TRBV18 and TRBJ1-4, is NAGVMQNPRHLVRRRGQEARLRCSPMKGHSHVYWYRQLPEEGLKFMVYLQKENIIDESGMPKERFSAEFPKEGPSILRIQQVVRGDSAAYFCASSPRTGTAEKLFFGSGTQLSVL.

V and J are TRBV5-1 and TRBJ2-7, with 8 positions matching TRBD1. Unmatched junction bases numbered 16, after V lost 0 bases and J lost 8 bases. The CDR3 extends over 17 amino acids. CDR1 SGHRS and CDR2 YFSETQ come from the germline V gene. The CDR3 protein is CASSLGVNVAGGAKQYF. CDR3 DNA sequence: TGCGCCAGCAGCTTGGGGGTCAATGTCGCAGGGGGCGCAAAGCAGTACTTC. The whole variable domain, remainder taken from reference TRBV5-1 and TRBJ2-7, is KAGVTQTPRYLIKTRGQQVTLSCSPISGHRSVSWYQQTPGQGLQFLFEYFSETQRNKGNFPGRFSGRQFSNSRSEMNVSTLELGDSALYLCASSLGVNVAGGAKQYFGPGTRLTVT.

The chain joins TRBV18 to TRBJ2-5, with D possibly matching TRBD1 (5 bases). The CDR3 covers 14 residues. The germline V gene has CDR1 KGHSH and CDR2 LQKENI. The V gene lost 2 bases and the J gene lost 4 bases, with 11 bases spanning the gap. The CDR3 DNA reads TGTGCCAGCTCACCAGGGGCGCAGGGAGAGACCCAGTACTTC. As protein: CASSPGAQGETQYF.

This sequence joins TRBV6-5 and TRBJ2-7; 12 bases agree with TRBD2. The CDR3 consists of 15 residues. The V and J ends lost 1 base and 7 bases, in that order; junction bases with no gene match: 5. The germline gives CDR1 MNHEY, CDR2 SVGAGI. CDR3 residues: CASSYLTSGGAEQYF. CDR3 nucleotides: TGTGCCAGCAGTTACTTGACTAGCGGGGGCGCGGAGCAGTACTTC.

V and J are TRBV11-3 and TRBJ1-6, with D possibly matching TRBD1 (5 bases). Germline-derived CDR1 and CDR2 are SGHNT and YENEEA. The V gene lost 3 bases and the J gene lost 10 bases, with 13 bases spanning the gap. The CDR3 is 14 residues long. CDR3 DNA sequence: TGTGCCAGCAGCTTGGGGCAGGGAGGCTCACCCCTCCACTTT. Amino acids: CASSLGQGGSPLHF.

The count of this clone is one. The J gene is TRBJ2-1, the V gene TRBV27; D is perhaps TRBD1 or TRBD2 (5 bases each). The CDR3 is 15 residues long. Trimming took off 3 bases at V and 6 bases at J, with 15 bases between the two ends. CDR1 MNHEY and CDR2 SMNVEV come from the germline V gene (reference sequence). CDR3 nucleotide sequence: TGTGCCAGCAGTTTGCGAGGCCCGAGGGGCAATGAGCAGTTCTTC. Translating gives CASSLRGPRGNEQFF.

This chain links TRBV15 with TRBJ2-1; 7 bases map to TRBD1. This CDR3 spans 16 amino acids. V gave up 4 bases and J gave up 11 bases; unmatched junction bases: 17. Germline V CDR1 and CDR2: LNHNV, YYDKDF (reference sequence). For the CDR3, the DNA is TGTGCCACCAGCACCCGGCGGAGCCCCGCAGGGGGTAAGCAGTTCTTC. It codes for CATSTRRSPAGGKQFF.

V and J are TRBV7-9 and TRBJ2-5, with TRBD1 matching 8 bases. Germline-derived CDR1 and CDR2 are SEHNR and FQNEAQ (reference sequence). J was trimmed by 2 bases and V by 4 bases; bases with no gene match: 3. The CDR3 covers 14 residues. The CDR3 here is CASSSRTGQETQYF. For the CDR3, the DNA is TGTGCCAGCAGCTCCCGGACAGGGCAAGAGACCCAGTACTTC.

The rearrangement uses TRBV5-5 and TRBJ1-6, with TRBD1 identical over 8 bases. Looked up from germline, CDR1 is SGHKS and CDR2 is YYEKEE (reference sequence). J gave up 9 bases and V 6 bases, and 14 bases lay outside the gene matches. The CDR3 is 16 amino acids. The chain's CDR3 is CASMAGGPAAGSPLHF. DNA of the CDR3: TGTGCCAGCATGGCAGGGGGCCCGGCGGCGGGTTCACCCCTCCACTTT.

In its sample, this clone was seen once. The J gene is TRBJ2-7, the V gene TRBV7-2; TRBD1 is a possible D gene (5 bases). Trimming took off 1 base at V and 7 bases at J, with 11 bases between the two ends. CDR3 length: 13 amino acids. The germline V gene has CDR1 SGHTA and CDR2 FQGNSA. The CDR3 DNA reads TGTGCCAGCAGCTTAGTTCTACAGGTAGAGCAGTACTTC. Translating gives CASSLVLQVEQYF.

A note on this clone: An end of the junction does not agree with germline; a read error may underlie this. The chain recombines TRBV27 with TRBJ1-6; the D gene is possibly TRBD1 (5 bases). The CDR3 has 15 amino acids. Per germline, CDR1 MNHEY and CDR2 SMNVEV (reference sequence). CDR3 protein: CTSRPGFGLNSPLHF. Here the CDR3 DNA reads TGTACCAGCAGGCCAGGGTTTGGGCTTAATTCACCCCTCCACTTT.

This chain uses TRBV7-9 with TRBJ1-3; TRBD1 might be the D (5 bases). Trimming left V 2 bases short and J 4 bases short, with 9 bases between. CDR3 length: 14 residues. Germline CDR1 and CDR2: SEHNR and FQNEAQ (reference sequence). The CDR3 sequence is CASSLRTNGNTIYF. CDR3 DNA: TGTGCCAGCAGCTTACGGACAAACGGAAACACCATATATTTT. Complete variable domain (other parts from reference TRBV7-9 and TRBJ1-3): DTGVSQNPRHKITKRGQNVTFRCDPISEHNRLYWYRQTLGQGPEFLTYFQNEAQLEKSRLLSDRFSAERPKGSFSTLEIQRTEQGDSAMYLCASSLRTNGNTIYFGEGSWLTVV.

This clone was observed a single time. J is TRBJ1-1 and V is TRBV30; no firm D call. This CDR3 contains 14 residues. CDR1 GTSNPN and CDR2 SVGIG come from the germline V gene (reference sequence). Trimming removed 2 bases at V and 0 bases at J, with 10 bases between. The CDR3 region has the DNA TGTGCCTGGAGTCTCAGACGGTTGAACACTGAAGCTTTCTTT. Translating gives CAWSLRRLNTEAFF.

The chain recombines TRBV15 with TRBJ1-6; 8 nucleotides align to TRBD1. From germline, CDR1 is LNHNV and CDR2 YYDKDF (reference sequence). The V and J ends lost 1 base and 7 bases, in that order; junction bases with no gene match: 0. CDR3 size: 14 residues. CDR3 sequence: CATSRGQGNSPLHF. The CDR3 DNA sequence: TGTGCCACCAGCAGAGGACAGGGGAATTCACCCCTCCACTTT.

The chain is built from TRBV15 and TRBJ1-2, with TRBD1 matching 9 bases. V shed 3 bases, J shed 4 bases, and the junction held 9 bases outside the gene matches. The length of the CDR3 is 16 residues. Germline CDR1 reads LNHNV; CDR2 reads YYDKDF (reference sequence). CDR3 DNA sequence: TGTGCCACCAGCAGGGGACAGGGACGAAGCGCCTATGGCTACACCTTC. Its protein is CATSRGQGRSAYGYTF.